The T cell receptor beta chain under discussion was sequenced for a study of blood T cell repertoires in COVID-19. In the study overall: The United States, Italy and Spain supplied acute and convalescent COVID-19 samples. PBMCs, B-cell-depleted T cells, or T cells provided the cDNA or gDNA that made up the material.

As originally analysed: Estimated nucleated cell counts came from reference gene primer amplification. Data came from immunoSEQ multiplex PCR; TCRdb stores just in-frame clones and leaves some out. The V and J calls and clone size are taken from that table; D and trimming were inferred from the DNA. The profile covers 100,000 or so clones, with roughly four fifths appearing a single time and around 7.3% taken by the ten largest. CDR1 is KGHSH and CDR2 is LQKENI in the germline V gene. The J segment lost 10 bases and the V segment lost 2 bases, leaving 11 bases of the junction unmatched. The CDR3 contains 17 residues.

The sequenced sample was peripheral blood. The chain is built from TRBV18 and TRBJ1-6, with 10 bases identical to TRBD1. This receptor was identified in a man over 45 with active or convalescent COVID-19. The CDR3 loop reads CASSPGGTGQGQSPLHF. The CDR3 region has the DNA TGTGCCAGCTCACCAGGAGGGACGGGACAGGGGCAATCACCCCTCCACTTT.